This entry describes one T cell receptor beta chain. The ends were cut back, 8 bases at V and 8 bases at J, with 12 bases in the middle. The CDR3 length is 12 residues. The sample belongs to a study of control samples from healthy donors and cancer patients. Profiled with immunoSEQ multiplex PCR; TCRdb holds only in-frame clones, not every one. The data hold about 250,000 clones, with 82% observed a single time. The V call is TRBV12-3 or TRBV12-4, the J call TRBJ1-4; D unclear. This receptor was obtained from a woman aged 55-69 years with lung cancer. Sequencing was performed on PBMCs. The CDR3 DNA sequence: TGTGCCAGCGATCTCGAGGGAGAAAAACTGTTTTTT. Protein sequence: CASDLEGEKLFF.